A selection of T cell receptor beta chains follows, all from one sample in a study of blood T cell repertoires in COVID-19. TCRdb's copy holds only in-frame clones and misses some; the assay was immunoSEQ multiplex PCR. The table shows under 200,000 clones, with around 84% occurring only once. The specimen sequenced was peripheral blood. The receptors stem from a woman aged 70-85 years with COVID-19, enrolled during active disease. Both conserved end residues are part of each CDR3. D genes are given only for firm matches. Clone size, where shown, is once, few, many, or a class for clones that have expanded.

v_gene: TRBV27; d_gene: NA; len: 15; j_gene: TRBJ2-3; abundance: NA; CDR3aa: CASTPGPGVADTQYF; CDR3nt: TGTGCCAGCACTCCGGGGCCAGGGGTAGCAGATACGCAGTATTTT
v_gene: TRBV28; d_gene: TRBD2; len: 16; j_gene: TRBJ2-7; abundance: NA; CDR3aa: CASSFRTSLFGYEQYF; CDR3nt: TGTGCCAGCAGTTTCCGGACTAGCCTCTTCGGTTACGAGCAGTACTTC
v_gene: TRBV6-5; d_gene: NA; len: 15; j_gene: TRBJ1-5; abundance: NA; CDR3aa: CASIPPLGGDQPQHF; CDR3nt: TGTGCCAGCATCCCGCCCCTGGGGGGGGATCAGCCCCAGCATTTT
v_gene: TRBV28; d_gene: NA; len: 15; j_gene: TRBJ1-5; abundance: NA; CDR3aa: CASSPPWAALQPQHF; CDR3nt: TGTGCCAGCAGTCCCCCGTGGGCAGCTCTACAGCCCCAGCATTTT
v_gene: TRBV6-1; d_gene: TRBD1; len: 15; j_gene: TRBJ1-5; abundance: NA; CDR3aa: CASSEGDSSNQPQHF; CDR3nt: TGTGCCAGCAGTGAAGGGGACAGCTCGAATCAGCCCCAGCATTTT
v_gene: TRBV6-5; d_gene: NA; len: 10; j_gene: TRBJ1-2; abundance: once; CDR3aa: CASREEGYTF; CDR3nt: TGTGCCAGCAGAGAGGAGGGCTACACCTTC
v_gene: TRBV5-4; d_gene: TRBD1; len: 14; j_gene: TRBJ1-5; abundance: many; CDR3aa: CASSFQGASQPQHF; CDR3nt: TGTGCCAGCAGCTTTCAGGGGGCGAGTCAGCCCCAGCATTTT
v_gene: TRBV5-4; d_gene: NA; len: 14; j_gene: TRBJ1-2; abundance: NA; CDR3aa: CASSSQIRENGYTF; CDR3nt: TGTGCCAGCAGTTCCCAAATCCGAGAGAATGGCTACACCTTC
v_gene: TRBV30; d_gene: TRBD1; len: 14; j_gene: TRBJ1-2; abundance: NA; CDR3aa: CAWSGVGGHYGYTF; CDR3nt: TGTGCCTGGAGTGGGGTAGGGGGCCACTATGGCTACACCTTC
v_gene: TRBV11-1; d_gene: NA; len: 15; j_gene: TRBJ2-3; abundance: NA; CDR3aa: CASSLVAEQGYTQYF; CDR3nt: TGTGCCAGCAGCTTAGTGGCAGAGCAGGGGTATACGCAGTATTTT
v_gene: TRBV12-3/TRBV12-4; d_gene: NA; len: 11; j_gene: TRBJ1-1; abundance: NA; CDR3aa: CASSSGRKAFF; CDR3nt: TGTGCCAGCAGTTCTGGGCGTAAAGCTTTCTTT